The sequence of this T cell receptor (beta chain) was determined in a study of HIV-infected patients and healthy controls. No cell fractionation was done, so the repertoire covers all unsorted peripheral blood T cells. Reverse transcription used around 480 ng RNA and constant-region primers for alpha and beta. Separate chain-specific third strand synthesis with multiplexing indices produced the alpha and beta libraries. A single primer pair per chain amplified all rearrangements, with per-molecule barcodes. A roughly 25-cycle PCR with P5s and P7 primers followed a short adapter-adding first PCR. One entry per CDR3 protein results from TCRdb running MiXCR on the 5' RACE reads. The top ten hold nearly 3.5% of the sample, which has 11,000 or so distinct CDR3 sequences, 5.1% seen once. This clonotype was picked up many times. The antigen is not known. Because the CDR3's place on the DNA is in doubt, the DNA is left out and the CDR3 is given as listed by TCRdb.

The CDR3 is 17 residues long, ends included. Study observations and caveats: HIV-associated CDR3 frequencies dropped significantly during therapy; CMV-associated ones, mostly rising, changed nonsignificantly.

The sample consisted of blood. The chain links TRBV21-1 to TRBJ2-3; the D segment call TRBD1 is taken from the table without a DNA check. TRBV21-1 is given as a pseudogene. This sequence originates from an adult in good health. This chain's CDR3 is CASSAGVGNGSTDTQYF.